These 15 T cell receptor beta chains originate from one sample sequenced in a study of blood T cells in healthy people across ages. Through a sample-barcoded 5' primer and a J-beta primer mix, a second PCR was run for roughly 6 to 11 cycles. TCRdb called the 5' RACE reads again in MiXCR, with one record for every CDR3 protein. The table records some 1.4 million distinct CDR3 sequences, roughly 45% of them present only once. Sequencing was performed on blood. Source of these receptors: a woman between 18 and 29 years old in good health.

The chain is built from TRBV3-1 and TRBJ1-3; D is uncertain. The germline V and J ends were trimmed by 2 bases and 0 bases, with 2 bases remaining between them. In germline, CDR1 is LGHDT, CDR2 YNNKEL (reference sequence). The CDR3 runs 13 residues. DNA of the CDR3: TGTGCCAGCAGCCAATTCTCTGGAAACACCATATATTTT. It codes for CASSQFSGNTIYF.

The genes are TRBV7-9 and TRBJ1-1; D possibly corresponds to TRBD1 (6 bases). The germline V gene has CDR1 SEHNR and CDR2 FQNEAQ (reference sequence). V lost 5 bases, J lost 3 bases, and 16 bases lay in between. The CDR3 runs 15 residues. The CDR3 coding sequence is TGTGCCAGCAGCCAAACCCGGGGGGCAGACACTGAAGCTTTCTTT. The encoded protein is CASSQTRGADTEAFF.

This chain connects TRBV4-1 to TRBJ1-5; D gene ambiguous. Trimming took 4 bases from V and 3 from J, leaving 16 bases between them. This CDR3 contains 16 residues. Germline CDR1 MGHRA, CDR2 YSYEKL. The CDR3 bases are TGCGCCAGCAGCCCAGAGGGTCACTCGTTCAATCAGCCCCAGCATTTT. It translates to CASSPEGHSFNQPQHF.

Only one count was recorded for this clonotype. The chain carries TRBV7-2 and TRBJ2-1, with 8 bases matching TRBD1. The CDR3 sequence is 14 residues long. Germline-derived CDR1 and CDR2 are SGHTA and FQGNSA. The junction had 3 bases not matched to a gene; V was cut back by 0 bases and J by 8 bases. The CDR3 sequence: CASSLAAGGYEQFF. CDR3 coding DNA: TGTGCCAGCAGCTTAGCGGCAGGGGGCTATGAGCAGTTCTTC.

This clonotype was found once. The chain couples TRBV6-4 to TRBJ1-1; 7 nucleotides match TRBD1. CDR1 and CDR2 (germline): MRHNA, SNTAGT. The CDR3 sequence is 14 residues long. Trimming at V came to 6 bases and at J to 4 bases, leaving 8 bases not matched to a gene. The CDR3 reads CASRTRQGSTEAFF. The CDR3 DNA reads as TGTGCCAGCAGGACCAGACAGGGAAGCACTGAAGCTTTCTTT.

Comment on this clonotype: The germline gene is not matched at one end of the junction; a read error may be the cause. The rearrangement joins TRBV7-2 to TRBJ2-4; no clear D gene. Germline V gives CDR1 SGHTA, CDR2 FQGNSA. CDR3 length equals 14 residues. The CDR3 protein is CACSFAEQPDQRYF. In nucleotides, the CDR3 is TGTGCCTGCAGCTTTGCGGAACAGCCTGACCAGAGGTACTTC.

This clonotype was observed a handful of times. The chain is built from TRBV27 and TRBJ2-7, with D possibly called TRBD1 or TRBD2 (5 bases each). The germline gives CDR1 MNHEY, CDR2 SMNVEV (reference sequence). This CDR3 is built from 15 residues. The germline V and J ends were trimmed by 5 bases and 0 bases, with 14 bases remaining between them. CDR3: CASSPIGTVSYEQYF. The DNA for the CDR3 is TGTGCCAGCAGTCCGATCGGGACGGTCTCCTACGAGCAGTACTTC.

This clonotype was observed a handful of times. This chain joins TRBV27 and TRBJ1-1, with 10 bases identical to TRBD1. The CDR3 is 16 amino acids. The J segment lost 2 bases and the V segment lost 6 bases, leaving 9 bases of the junction unmatched. CDR1 MNHEY and CDR2 SMNVEV come from the germline V gene (reference sequence). The CDR3 is CASSRDRGLGNTEAFF. In DNA form, the CDR3 reads TGTGCCAGCAGCCGGGACAGGGGTTTGGGTAACACTGAAGCTTTCTTT.

The sample holds one count of this clonotype. The genes are TRBV15 and TRBJ2-5, with TRBD1 as a possible D gene (6 bases). The V end was cut by 2 bases, the J end by 11 bases, with 21 bases between. This CDR3 is built from 15 residues. CDR1 is LNHNV, CDR2 YYDKDF, per germline (reference sequence). The CDR3 sequence: CATSRPDSKDNEQYF. The DNA of the CDR3 is TGTGCCACCAGCAGACCGGACAGTAAGGACAATGAGCAGTACTTC.

The chain joins TRBV7-9 to TRBJ2-3; D gene ambiguous. From germline, CDR1 is SEHNR and CDR2 FQNEAQ (reference sequence). The CDR3 is 13 residues long. V was pared by 1 base and J by 5 bases, with 7 bases between. Here the CDR3 reads CASSLGTIDTQYF. The CDR3 DNA sequence: TGTGCCAGCAGCTTAGGTACCATAGATACGCAGTATTTT.

This clonotype was counted only a few times. The DNA for the CDR3 is TGTGCCAGCAGTTTTGGGCTAGTCGGCAATGAGCAGTACTTC. Translating it yields CASSFGLVGNEQYF. The rearrangement joins TRBV27 to TRBJ2-5; D gene unclear. In germline, CDR1 is MNHEY, CDR2 SMNVEV (reference sequence). There are 14 residues in the CDR3. The V gene lost 3 bases and the J gene lost 11 bases, with 19 bases spanning the gap.

This chain connects TRBV7-8 to TRBJ2-1, with TRBD1 matching over 11 bases. CDR1 is SGHVS, CDR2 FQNEAQ, per germline. V gave up 3 bases and J gave up 2 bases; unmatched junction bases: 6. The CDR3 runs 17 residues. CDR3 in amino acids: CASSFYGQGAPYNEQFF. The CDR3 nucleotides read TGTGCCAGCAGCTTTTACGGACAGGGGGCTCCCTACAATGAGCAGTTCTTC.

This clonotype was recorded at least ten times. V usage is TRBV4-1 and J usage is TRBJ2-1, with 9 bases aligning to TRBD2. This CDR3 spans 15 amino acids. J was trimmed by 7 bases and V by 5 bases; bases with no gene match: 9. Germline V CDR1 and CDR2: MGHRA, YSYEKL. CDR3 protein: CASSDSGLATNEQFF. The DNA of the CDR3 is TGCGCCAGCAGCGACAGCGGACTAGCGACTAATGAGCAGTTCTTC.

This clonotype appeared a few times. The V call is TRBV12-3 or TRBV12-4, the J call TRBJ2-5; 12 bases are shared with TRBD2. The V and J ends lost 9 bases and 5 bases, in that order; junction bases with no gene match: 13. This CDR3 region has 16 residues. This CDR3 is CASSFGLAGLGETQYF. CDR3 DNA: TGTGCCAGTTCCTTCGGACTAGCGGGGTTGGGGGAGACCCAGTACTTC.

With regard to this clonotype: Relative to the germline gene, one junction end is altered; a read error may explain this. This chain links TRBV7-2 with TRBJ2-1, with 14 bases identical to TRBD2. The tail of the sequence fits TRBJ2-7 better, so the J call may be wrong. Germline V lookup: CDR1 SGHTA, CDR2 FQGNSA. The CDR3 covers 15 residues. The chain's CDR3 is CASSSGLAGEYVQYF. CDR3 in DNA: TGTGCCAGCAGCTCGGGACTAGCGGGGGAATACGTGCAGTACTTC.